This T cell receptor beta chain was obtained from a study of blood T cell repertoires in COVID-19. Recruitment covered fewer than 25 US areas and drew participants whose ages spanned roughly 18 to 100 years. Participant-reported clinical history was the basis for cohort assignment. Exposed participants came across a COVID-19 case within 2 weeks before study entry. Original processing notes: Scientists estimated how many nucleated cells there were by amplifying reference gene primers. Clones were sequenced by immunoSEQ multiplex PCR, and TCRdb holds only the in-frame ones, with some missing. V and J calls plus clone size are reproduced from that table; the DNA served to infer D and trimming. The data contain 200,000 to 300,000 clones, 75% to 90% of them singletons. The sequencing sample was made of PBMCs or T cells enriched from blood (not recorded which). The source of this sequence is a woman aged 35 to 49 who had been exposed to COVID-19.

The DNA of the CDR3 is TGTGCCAGTAGTATATACGGGAACACTGAAGCTTTCTTT. It encodes CASSIYGNTEAFF. This chain joins TRBV19 and TRBJ1-1, with D unclear. Germline CDR1 LNHDA, CDR2 SQIVND (reference sequence). The CDR3 has 13 residues. The V and J ends lost 2 bases and 1 base respectively, with 5 bases between them.